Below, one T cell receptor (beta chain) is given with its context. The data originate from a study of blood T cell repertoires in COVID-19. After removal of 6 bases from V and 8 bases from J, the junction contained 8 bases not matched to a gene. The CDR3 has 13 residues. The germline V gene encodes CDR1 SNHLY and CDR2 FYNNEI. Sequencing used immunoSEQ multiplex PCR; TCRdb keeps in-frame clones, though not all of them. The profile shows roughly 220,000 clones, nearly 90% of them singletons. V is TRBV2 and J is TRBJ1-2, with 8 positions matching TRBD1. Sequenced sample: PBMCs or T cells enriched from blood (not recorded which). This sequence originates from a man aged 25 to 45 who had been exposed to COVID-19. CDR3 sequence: CASRDRDKGGYTF. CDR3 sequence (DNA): TGTGCCAGCAGGGACAGGGATAAGGGGGGCTACACCTTC.